This TCR beta chain was recovered during a study of T cell changes during pregnancy in multiple sclerosis. CDR3 length: 17 amino acids. Trimming removed 4 bases from V and 0 bases from J; junction bases left unmatched: 7. Germline-derived CDR1 and CDR2 are MNHNS and SASEGT. Generated by immunoSEQ multiplex PCR, the TCRdb table keeps only in-frame clones and is missing some. This repertoire shows roughly 42,000 clones, roughly nine tenths found once; its top ten account for around 0.5%. The material was CD4+ T cells from peripheral blood mononuclear cells, obtained in the first trimester of pregnancy. The chain uses TRBV6-1 and TRBJ1-4; TRBD1 aligns across 8 bases. This sequence originates from a female donor with multiple sclerosis, enrolled in a pregnancy study. In DNA form, the CDR3 reads TGTGCCAGCAGTGGGGAGACAGGGGTCGCAACTAATGAAAAACTGTTTTTT. It yields the protein CASSGETGVATNEKLFF.